The rows below give T cell receptor beta chains drawn from one sample of a study of blood T cell repertoires in COVID-19. Using immunoSEQ multiplex PCR, the repertoire was profiled, and TCRdb retains in-frame clones only, with some absent. Among 200,000 to 250,000 clones listed, approximately 85% were seen once. What was sequenced was peripheral blood. The source of these receptors is a man aged 35-49 years with acute or convalescent COVID-19. Both conserved end residues are part of each CDR3. Only part of the rows carry a size: once, few, many, or a class if the clone is expanded.

clone_size j_call v_call cdr3_aa
once TRBJ1-6 TRBV5-1 CASSQGADSPLHF
NA TRBJ2-3 TRBV9 CASSVDPTALGTDTQYF
once TRBJ2-7 TRBV2 CASRFTGHEQYF
NA TRBJ1-2 TRBV4-1 CASSRGGLGYGYTF
NA TRBJ1-1 TRBV5-1 CASSSEWTGASTEAFF
NA TRBJ2-2 TRBV27 CASSFYRGNTGELFF
few TRBJ2-7 TRBV30 CAWREGQREYF
NA TRBJ2-7 TRBV10-3 CATKGDPWTGRGVEQYF
few TRBJ1-2 TRBV2 CASRGLPGQNRDYGYTF
NA TRBJ2-2 TRBV7-2 CASSFSVTGELFF
once TRBJ2-1 TRBV9 CASSVGGSRSYNEQFF
NA TRBJ2-1 TRBV18 CASSRDLYNEQFF
NA TRBJ2-2 TRBV28 CASRLQGSGELFF
NA TRBJ2-7 TRBV5-1 CASSGTPYEQYF
NA TRBJ2-1 TRBV3-1/TRBV3-2 CASSKTGLENEQFF
NA TRBJ2-5 TRBV15 CATSRGRGETQYF
NA TRBJ1-2 TRBV5-5 CASSPTGDYGYTF
NA TRBJ2-1 TRBV29-1 CSVESGGYNEQFF
few TRBJ2-6 TRBV6-2/TRBV6-3 CASSPYSSGANVLTF
NA TRBJ1-4 TRBV7-3 CASLGAVREKLFF
NA TRBJ2-1 TRBV19 CASTPSGGRSYNEQFF
NA TRBJ2-7 TRBV25-1 CASSESLYEQYF
NA TRBJ2-3 TRBV3-1/TRBV3-2 CASSDNAPDTQYF
NA TRBJ1-1 TRBV3-1/TRBV3-2 CASSPVLVAEAFF
NA TRBJ1-3 TRBV5-1 CASSLVPVNSGNTIYF
NA TRBJ1-2 TRBV6-6 CASSPPGIYGYTF
NA TRBJ2-5 TRBV5-1 CASSNSGSQYF
NA TRBJ2-3 TRBV3-1/TRBV3-2 CASSQGLAGATDTQYF
NA TRBJ2-7 TRBV5-1 CASSLGRLSGGTPYEQYF
NA TRBJ2-3 TRBV5-4 CASSWAAGVSDTQYF
NA TRBJ2-3 TRBV7-8 CASSQGLAGDPVETQYF
NA TRBJ1-6 TRBV15 CATSRGTEPPLHF
NA TRBJ1-2 TRBV28 CASSTTVYGYTF
NA TRBJ2-5 TRBV5-4 CASSLVHSQETQYF
NA TRBJ2-7 TRBV3-1/TRBV3-2 CASSEAVRGEQYF
NA TRBJ2-7 TRBV7-2 CASSQMGTGIPYEQYF
NA TRBJ2-7 TRBV2 CASSDDGRYEQYF
NA TRBJ1-2 TRBV6-4 CASSDSSQGFSYGYTF
NA TRBJ1-6 TRBV9 CASSVGGWGRNSPLHF
NA TRBJ2-3 TRBV9 CASSSGLAGSLSTDTQYF
NA TRBJ2-5 TRBV6-6 CASSSWVGDSQETQYF
few TRBJ2-7 TRBV4-2 CASSPLREAREQYF
NA TRBJ1-1 TRBV7-9 CASSQDGGNTEAFF
NA TRBJ2-7 TRBV7-2 CASSFFGAEQYF
NA TRBJ2-2 TRBV6-6 CASSWTGGNTGELFF
NA TRBJ2-7 TRBV6-5 CASRGLISYEQYF
NA TRBJ1-2 TRBV3-1/TRBV3-2 CASSQVPYGYTF
NA TRBJ1-2 TRBV12-5 CASGLVVAKTHYGYTF
NA TRBJ1-5 TRBV12-5 CASGTGQPQHF
NA TRBJ2-2 TRBV6-6 CASGTGGDNGELFF